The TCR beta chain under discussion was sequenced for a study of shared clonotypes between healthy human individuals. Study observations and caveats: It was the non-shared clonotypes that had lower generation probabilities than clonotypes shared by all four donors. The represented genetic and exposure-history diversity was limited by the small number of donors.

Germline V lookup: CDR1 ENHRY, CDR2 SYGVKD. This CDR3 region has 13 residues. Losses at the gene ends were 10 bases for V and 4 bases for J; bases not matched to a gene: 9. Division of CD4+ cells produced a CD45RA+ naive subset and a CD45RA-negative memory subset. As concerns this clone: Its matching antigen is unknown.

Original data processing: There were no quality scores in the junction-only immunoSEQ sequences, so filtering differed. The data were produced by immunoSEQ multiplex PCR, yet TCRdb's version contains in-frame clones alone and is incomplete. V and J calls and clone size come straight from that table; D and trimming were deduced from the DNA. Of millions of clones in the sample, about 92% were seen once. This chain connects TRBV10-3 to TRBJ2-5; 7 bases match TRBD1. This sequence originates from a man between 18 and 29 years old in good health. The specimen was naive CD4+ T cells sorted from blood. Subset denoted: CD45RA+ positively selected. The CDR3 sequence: CATVDRVGETQYF. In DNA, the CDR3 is TGTGCCACTGTAGACAGGGTTGGAGAGACCCAGTACTTC.